This is a list of T cell receptor beta chains from one sample in a study of control samples from healthy donors and cancer patients. Sequencing was performed with immunoSEQ multiplex PCR; in TCRdb, only in-frame clones are kept and a portion is missing. Among about 140,000 clones listed, about 91% were seen once. Sequences were obtained from blood. The receptors were sampled from a man younger than 35 in good health. CDR3s include the opening cysteine and the closing phenylalanine or tryptophan. A D gene is named only where the DNA matches it firmly. Not every row has a clone size; where given, it reads once, few, many or a size class.

cdr3_aa cdr3_nt d_call j_call cdr3_length v_call clone_size
CASSPTSGGAGDTQYF TGTGCCAGCAGCCCCACCAGCGGGGGGGCAGGGGATACGCAGTATTTT TRBD2 TRBJ2-3 16 TRBV5-4 once
CASSEGGERTQYF TGTGCCAGCAGTGAGGGCGGGGAGAGAACGCAGTATTTT NA TRBJ2-3 13 TRBV6-1 NA
CASSLDNRVGAFF TGTGCCAGCAGCTTAGATAATAGGGTGGGAGCTTTCTTT NA TRBJ1-1 13 TRBV7-2 NA
CASSQGGQSELFF TGCGCCAGCAGCCAAGGGGGACAGTCAGAACTGTTTTTT TRBD1 TRBJ1-4 13 TRBV4-1 NA
CASSLGTGYGNTEAFF TGCGCCAGCAGCTTGGGGACAGGGTACGGGAACACTGAAGCTTTCTTT TRBD1 TRBJ1-1 16 TRBV5-1 NA
CASSGLAYNEQFF TGTGCCAGCAGCGGACTAGCCTACAATGAGCAGTTCTTC TRBD2 TRBJ2-1 13 TRBV5-6 NA
CASREDSNNEKLFF TGTGCCAGCAGAGAGGACAGTAATAATGAAAAACTGTTTTTT NA TRBJ1-4 14 TRBV2 NA
CASSQDPGQQETQYF TGTGCCAGCAGCCAAGATCCCGGGCAACAAGAGACCCAGTACTTC NA TRBJ2-5 15 TRBV4-2 NA
CASSPPGSGNEQFF TGTGCCAGCAGTCCCCCAGGCTCGGGGAATGAGCAGTTCTTC NA TRBJ2-1 14 TRBV28 once
CSASWGQGSSYEQYF TGCAGTGCTAGTTGGGGACAGGGGAGCTCCTACGAGCAGTACTTC TRBD1 TRBJ2-7 15 TRBV20-1 NA
CASSFVNSPLHF TGTGCCAGCAGTTTTGTCAATTCACCCCTCCACTTT NA TRBJ1-6 12 TRBV12-3/TRBV12-4 NA
CSASDDRVRSYNSPLHF TGCAGTGCTAGTGACGACCGAGTCCGCTCCTATAATTCACCCCTCCACTTT NA TRBJ1-6 17 TRBV20-1 NA
CASSSIRQAPTGNTIYF TGTGCCAGCAGTTCCATCCGACAGGCGCCTACTGGAAACACCATATATTTT NA TRBJ1-3 17 TRBV7-9 few
CASSEDSRYGYTF TGCGCCAGCAGCGAAGACAGTAGATATGGCTACACCTTC NA TRBJ1-2 13 TRBV5-1 once
CASHPSGSTGELFF TGTGCCAGTCACCCATCGGGGTCCACCGGGGAGCTGTTTTTT NA TRBJ2-2 14 TRBV18 NA
CATTIGTGTNQPQHF TGTGCCACTACTATCGGGACAGGGACTAATCAGCCCCAGCATTTT TRBD1 TRBJ1-5 15 TRBV19 NA
CASSLYFLNVQGVYGYTF TGTGCCAGCAGCCTATACTTCCTCAACGTACAGGGTGTCTATGGCTACACCTTC NA TRBJ1-2 18 TRBV27 NA
CASSFEAIVAYGYTF TGTGCCAGCAGTTTCGAAGCCATTGTTGCCTATGGCTACACCTTC NA TRBJ1-2 15 TRBV28 NA
CAISGGQGNQPQHF TGTGCCATCAGTGGCGGACAGGGGAATCAGCCCCAGCATTTT TRBD1 TRBJ1-5 14 TRBV10-3 NA
CASSPTGPMEQYF TGTGCCAGCAGCCCGACAGGTCCTATGGAGCAGTACTTC NA TRBJ2-7 13 TRBV11-2 NA
CASSTRGGAFNQPQHF TGTGCCAGCAGCACTAGAGGTGGGGCCTTCAATCAGCCCCAGCATTTT NA TRBJ1-5 16 TRBV7-2 NA
CASSSLSGRSTYEQYF TGTGCCAGCAGCTCGTTGAGCGGGAGATCCACCTACGAGCAGTACTTC TRBD2 TRBJ2-7 16 TRBV11-2 NA
CASSYSKGNEQFF TGTGCCAGCAGTTACTCGAAGGGGAATGAGCAGTTCTTC NA TRBJ2-1 13 TRBV6-6 NA
CASGWDLQGEDTQYF TGTGCTAGTGGTTGGGATCTTCAAGGGGAAGATACGCAGTATTTT NA TRBJ2-3 15 TRBV12-5 NA
CASSSHSYEQYF TGTGCCAGCAGCTCACACTCCTACGAGCAGTACTTC NA TRBJ2-7 12 TRBV7-9 NA
CASSLRGGVGELFF TGTGCCAGCAGCTTAAGAGGGGGAGTCGGGGAGCTGTTTTTT NA TRBJ2-2 14 TRBV7-2 NA
CATSDSTGPYGYTF TGTGCCACCAGTGACTCGACAGGGCCCTATGGCTACACCTTC TRBD1 TRBJ1-2 14 TRBV24-1 NA
CASSSPSLETQYF TGTGCCAGCAGTTCGCCTAGCCTAGAGACCCAGTACTTC NA TRBJ2-5 13 TRBV6-2/TRBV6-3 NA
CASSFRDSRMDEQFF TGCGCCAGCAGCTTCCGGGACTCCCGGATGGATGAGCAGTTCTTC NA TRBJ2-1 15 TRBV5-1 NA
CASSQLRDSDEKLFF TGCGCCAGCAGCCAACTCCGGGACAGCGACGAAAAACTGTTTTTT TRBD1 TRBJ1-4 15 TRBV4-1 NA
CASSETGGDYGYTF TGTGCCAGCAGCGAGACAGGGGGCGACTATGGCTACACCTTC TRBD1 TRBJ1-2 14 TRBV9 NA
CASKIWGADYGYTF TGTGCCAGCAAGATCTGGGGGGCTGACTATGGCTACACCTTC NA TRBJ1-2 14 TRBV2 NA
CASSLRGDEQFF TGTGCCAGCAGCTTAAGAGGGGATGAGCAGTTCTTC NA TRBJ2-1 12 TRBV7-9 NA
CARSSWTIGSVEETQYF TGTGCCAGAAGCTCTTGGACAATTGGGTCGGTTGAGGAGACCCAGTACTTC NA TRBJ2-5 17 TRBV7-5 NA
CASSNRVYGYTF TGTGCCAGCAGCAACAGGGTCTATGGCTACACCTTC NA TRBJ1-2 12 TRBV6-5 NA
CASSFPAGMGTEAFF TGTGCCAGCAGTTTCCCGGCCGGGATGGGGACTGAAGCTTTCTTT NA TRBJ1-1 15 TRBV28 NA
CASSSGTANFPYEQYF TGTGCCAGTAGTTCCGGGACAGCCAATTTCCCCTACGAGCAGTACTTC TRBD1 TRBJ2-7 16 TRBV19 NA
CASSFGQASNQPQHF TGTGCCAGCAGCTTTGGACAGGCTAGCAATCAGCCCCAGCATTTT TRBD1 TRBJ1-5 15 TRBV5-5 few
CASSSVAGGLDTQYF TGTGCCAGCAGCTCCGTGGCAGGGGGCTTGGATACGCAGTATTTT TRBD1 TRBJ2-3 15 TRBV7-6 NA
CASSLAGGPHKGSPLHF TGCGCCAGCAGCTTGGCCGGAGGTCCACATAAAGGTTCACCCCTCCACTTT NA TRBJ1-6 17 TRBV5-1 NA
CASSPQTQETQYF TGTGCCAGCTCACCACAGACACAAGAGACCCAGTACTTC NA TRBJ2-5 13 TRBV18 few
CASSDVQGANQPQHF TGTGCCAGCAGTGATGTACAGGGGGCTAATCAGCCCCAGCATTTT TRBD1 TRBJ1-5 15 TRBV6-1 NA
CASSLHRDQPQHF TGTGCCAGCAGCTTACACAGGGACCAGCCCCAGCATTTT NA TRBJ1-5 13 TRBV11-2 NA
CASSVEPSGLGYNEQFF TGTGCCAGCAGCGTAGAACCCAGTGGTTTGGGCTACAATGAGCAGTTCTTC NA TRBJ2-1 17 TRBV9 NA
CASSERQLMNTEAFF TGTGCCAGCAGCGAACGGCAGCTCATGAACACTGAAGCTTTCTTT NA TRBJ1-1 15 TRBV2 once
CASSKGCEIRSYNSPLHF TGTGCCAGCAGCAAGGGGTGCGAAATACGCTCCTATAATTCACCCCTCCACTTT NA TRBJ1-6 18 TRBV21-1 NA
CASSQEVTSYEQYF TGTGCCAGCAGCCAAGAGGTAACTTCCTACGAGCAGTACTTC NA TRBJ2-7 14 TRBV3-1/TRBV3-2 NA
CASSLGRDEKLFF TGTGCCAGCAGCTTAGGAAGGGACGAAAAACTGTTTTTT NA TRBJ1-4 13 TRBV11-1 NA
CASSQVQSVRAEAFF TGTGCCAGCAGCCAAGTGCAATCGGTTAGGGCTGAAGCTTTCTTT NA TRBJ1-1 15 TRBV6-2/TRBV6-3 once
CASTPQLSGANVLTF TGTGCCAGTACTCCACAGTTGTCTGGGGCCAACGTCCTGACTTTC NA TRBJ2-6 15 TRBV19 once
CASRSTGQETQYF TGCGCCAGCAGGTCGACAGGGCAGGAGACCCAGTACTTC TRBD1 TRBJ2-5 13 TRBV5-1 NA
CASSMGQTTGELFF TGTGCCAGCAGCATGGGACAGACGACCGGGGAGCTGTTTTTT TRBD1 TRBJ2-2 14 TRBV11-2 NA
CASSQGGTAQSFGYTF TGCGCCAGCAGCCAAGGAGGGACAGCCCAATCATTCGGCTACACCTTC TRBD1 TRBJ1-2 16 TRBV4-1 NA
CASSPVPLGRDSYEQYF TGTGCCAGCAGTCCCGTTCCCCTGGGACGGGACTCCTACGAGCAGTACTTC NA TRBJ2-7 17 TRBV6-6 NA
CASSQGVEVFTEAFF TGCGCCAGCAGCCAAGGTGTCGAGGTCTTCACTGAAGCTTTCTTT NA TRBJ1-1 15 TRBV4-1 NA
CASSQSRLAGDNEQFF TGCGCCAGCAGCCAATCGCGGCTAGCGGGAGATAATGAGCAGTTCTTC TRBD2 TRBJ2-1 16 TRBV4-1 few
CASSWGLEGSPLHF TGTGCCAGCAGCTGGGGGCTCGAGGGATCACCCCTCCACTTT NA TRBJ1-6 14 TRBV11-3 NA
CASSPTGTSTDTQYF TGTGCCAGCAGTCCAACTGGGACTAGCACAGATACGCAGTATTTT NA TRBJ2-3 15 TRBV2 few